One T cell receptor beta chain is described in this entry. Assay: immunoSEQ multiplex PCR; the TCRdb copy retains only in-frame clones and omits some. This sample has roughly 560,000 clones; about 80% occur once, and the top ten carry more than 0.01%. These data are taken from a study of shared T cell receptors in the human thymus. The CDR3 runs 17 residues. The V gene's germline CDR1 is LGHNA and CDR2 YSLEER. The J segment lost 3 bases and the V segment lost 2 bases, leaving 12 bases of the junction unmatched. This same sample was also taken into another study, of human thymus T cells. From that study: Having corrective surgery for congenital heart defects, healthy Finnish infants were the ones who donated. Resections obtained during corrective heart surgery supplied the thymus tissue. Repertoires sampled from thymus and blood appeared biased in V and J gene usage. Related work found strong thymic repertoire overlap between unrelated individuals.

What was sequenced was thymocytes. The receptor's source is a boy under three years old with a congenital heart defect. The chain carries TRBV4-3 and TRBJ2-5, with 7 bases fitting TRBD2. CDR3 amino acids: CASSQKPGLKGEETQYF. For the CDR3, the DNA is TGCGCCAGCAGCCAAAAACCGGGACTAAAAGGTGAAGAGACCCAGTACTTC.